The TCR beta chain under discussion was sequenced for a study of cytomegalovirus exposure and HLA in healthy donors. Study results and caveats: Later analysis demonstrated an association between a missense DCLRE1C variant and TCR beta V- and J-gene trimming.

With 2 bases clipped from V and 4 bases from J, the junction kept 15 bases outside the gene matches. The CDR3 runs 17 residues. CDR1 and CDR2 (germline): GTSNPN, SVGIG (reference sequence). A multiplex PCR was run with 60 Vbeta primers and 13 Jbeta primers. Profiling relied on immunoSEQ multiplex PCR, and the TCRdb table lists in-frame clones only, not all of them. Of under 110,000 clones listed, about 64% are singletons. Of note for this clone: Its specificity is unknown.

The gene calls are TRBV30 and TRBJ1-2, with 8 bases identical to TRBD1. The sample taken for sequencing was PBMCs. This TCR derives from a female donor in good health and CMV-seronegative. CDR3 sequence: CAWSTRLGTGLPYGYTF. DNA for the CDR3: TGTGCCTGGAGTACCCGTCTCGGGACAGGTCTCCCCTATGGCTACACCTTC.